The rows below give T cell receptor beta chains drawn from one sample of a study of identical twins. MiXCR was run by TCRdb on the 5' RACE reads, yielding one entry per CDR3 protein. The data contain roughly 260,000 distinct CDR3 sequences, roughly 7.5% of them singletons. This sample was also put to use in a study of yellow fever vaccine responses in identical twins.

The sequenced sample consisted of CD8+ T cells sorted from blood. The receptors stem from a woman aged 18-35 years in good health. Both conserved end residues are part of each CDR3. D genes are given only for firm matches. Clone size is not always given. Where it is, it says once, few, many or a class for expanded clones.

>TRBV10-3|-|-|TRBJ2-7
CATGREKDYYEQYF
TGTGCCACCGGCCGGGAGAAGGATTACTACGAGCAGTACTTC
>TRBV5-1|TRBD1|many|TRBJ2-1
CASTTTGGSYNEQFF
TGCGCCAGCACCACCACAGGGGGCTCCTACAATGAGCAGTTCTTC
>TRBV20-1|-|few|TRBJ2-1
CSANLNNEQFF
TGCAGTGCTAACTTAAACAATGAGCAGTTCTTC
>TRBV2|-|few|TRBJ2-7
CASSEANRTPDEQYF
TGTGCCAGCAGTGAAGCAAACAGGACCCCCGACGAGCAGTACTTC
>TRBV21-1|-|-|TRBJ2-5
CASSKGEETQYF
TGTGCCAGCAGCAAAGGGGAGGAGACCCAGTACTTC
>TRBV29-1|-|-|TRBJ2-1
CSVGLWGRRDNEQFF
TGCAGCGTGGGGCTGTGGGGAAGACGGGACAATGAGCAGTTCTTC
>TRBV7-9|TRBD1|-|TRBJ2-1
CASSRGQGSYNEQFF
TGTGCCAGCAGCCGCGGACAGGGCTCCTACAATGAGCAGTTCTTC
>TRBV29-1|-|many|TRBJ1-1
CSSTGSNTEAFF
TGCAGCAGCACAGGGTCGAACACTGAAGCTTTCTTT
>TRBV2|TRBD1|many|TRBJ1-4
CASSDPGQGNEKLFF
TGTGCCAGCAGTGACCCGGGACAGGGTAACGAAAAACTGTTTTTT
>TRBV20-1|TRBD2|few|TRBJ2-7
CSARDGVAGGVYEQYF
TGCAGTGCTAGAGATGGGGTAGCGGGAGGAGTCTACGAGCAGTACTTC
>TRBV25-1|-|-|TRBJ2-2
CASSESRVGNTGELFF
TGTGCCAGCAGTGAATCGAGGGTGGGGAACACCGGGGAGCTGTTTTTT
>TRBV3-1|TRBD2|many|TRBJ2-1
CASSPTSGIANEQFF
TGTGCCAGCAGCCCTACTAGCGGGATTGCGAATGAGCAGTTCTTC
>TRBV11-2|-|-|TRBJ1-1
CASSSTDGINTEAFF
TGTGCCAGCAGCTCTACCGACGGGATTAACACTGAAGCTTTCTTT
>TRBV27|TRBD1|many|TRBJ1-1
CASSARQGRTEAFF
TGTGCCAGCAGTGCTCGACAGGGGAGGACTGAAGCTTTCTTT
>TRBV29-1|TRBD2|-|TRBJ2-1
CSVELAGSPYNEQFF
TGCAGCGTTGAGCTAGCGGGTTCTCCCTACAATGAGCAGTTCTTC
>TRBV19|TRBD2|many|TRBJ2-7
CASSIFGGDEQYF
TGTGCCAGTAGTATTTTTGGGGGGGACGAGCAGTACTTC
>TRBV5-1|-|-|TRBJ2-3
CASSLNPGTSPRDTQYF
TGCGCCAGCAGCTTGAATCCCGGGACCTCCCCGCGAGATACGCAGTATTTT
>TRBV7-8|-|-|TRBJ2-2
CASSSPSDRELFF
TGTGCCAGCAGCTCACCTAGTGACAGGGAGCTGTTTTTT
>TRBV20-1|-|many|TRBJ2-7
CSARDGYSYEQYF
TGCAGTGCTAGAGATGGATACTCCTACGAGCAGTACTTC
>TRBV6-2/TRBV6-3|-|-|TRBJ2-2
CASSYSGQGEDTGELFF
TGTGCCAGCAGTTACTCTGGTCAGGGGGAGGACACCGGGGAGCTGTTTTTT
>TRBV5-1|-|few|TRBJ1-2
CASRSSGSHGYTF
TGCGCCAGCAGATCGTCAGGGAGCCATGGCTACACCTTC
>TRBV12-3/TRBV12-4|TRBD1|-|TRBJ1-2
CASTVDRGSGYTF
TGTGCCAGCACAGTCGACAGGGGGTCAGGCTACACCTTC
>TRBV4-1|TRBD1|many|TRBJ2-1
CASTPTGTGGWNEQFF
TGCGCCAGCACCCCGACCGGGACAGGGGGTTGGAATGAGCAGTTCTTC
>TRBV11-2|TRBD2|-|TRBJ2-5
CASGAGGLRETQYF
TGTGCCAGCGGAGCGGGGGGGCTTAGAGAGACCCAGTACTTC
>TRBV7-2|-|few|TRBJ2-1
CASSLVLVSYNEQFF
TGTGCCAGCAGCTTAGTTCTAGTCAGTTACAATGAGCAGTTCTTC
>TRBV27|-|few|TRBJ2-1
CASSLIPAGDEQFF
TGTGCCAGCAGTTTAATCCCTGCCGGGGATGAGCAGTTCTTC
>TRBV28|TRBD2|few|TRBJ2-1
CASCSGRANEQFF
TGTGCCAGCTGTAGCGGGAGGGCGAATGAGCAGTTCTTC
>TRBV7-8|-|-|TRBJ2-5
CASSRIAIPQETQYF
TGTGCCAGCAGCCGGATAGCTATACCCCAAGAGACCCAGTACTTC
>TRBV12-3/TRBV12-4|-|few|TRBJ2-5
CASSLTETLIIGYQETQYF
TGTGCCAGCAGTTTAACCGAGACACTCATTATCGGGTACCAAGAGACCCAGTACTTC
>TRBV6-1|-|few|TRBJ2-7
CASSERKTYEQYF
TGTGCCAGCAGTGAGCGGAAAACCTACGAGCAGTACTTC
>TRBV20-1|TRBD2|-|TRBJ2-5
CSASALLAVQETQYF
TGCAGTGCTAGCGCTCTTCTAGCGGTCCAAGAGACCCAGTACTTC
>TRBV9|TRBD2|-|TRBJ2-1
CASSVAVAGGEQFF
TGTGCCAGCAGCGTAGCGGTAGCGGGAGGCGAGCAGTTCTTC
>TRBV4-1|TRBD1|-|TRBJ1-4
CASSRGQSNEKLFF
TGCGCCAGCAGCCGGGGACAGTCTAATGAAAAACTGTTTTTT
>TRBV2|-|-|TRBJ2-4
CASSIRFLAKNIQYF
TGTGCCAGCAGTATCCGCTTTCTAGCCAAAAACATTCAGTACTTC
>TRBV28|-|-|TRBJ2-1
CASNDSEGDEQFF
TGTGCCAGCAATGACAGCGAGGGGGATGAGCAGTTCTTC
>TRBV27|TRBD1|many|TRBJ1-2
CASSLPGGDWDGYTF
TGTGCCAGCAGTTTACCAGGGGGCGACTGGGATGGCTACACCTTC
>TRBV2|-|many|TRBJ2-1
CASSDSSYNEQFF
TGTGCCAGCAGTGACTCTTCCTACAATGAGCAGTTCTTC
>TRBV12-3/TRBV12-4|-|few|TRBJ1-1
CASSGWRQVNTEAFF
TGTGCCAGCTCTGGTTGGCGGCAGGTTAACACTGAAGCTTTCTTT
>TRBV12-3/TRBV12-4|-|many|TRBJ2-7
CASSLSAHSPYEQYF
TGTGCCAGCAGTTTGTCTGCTCACTCCCCCTACGAGCAGTACTTC
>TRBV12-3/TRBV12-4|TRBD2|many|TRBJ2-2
CASSKLAGGPSTGELFF
TGTGCCAGCAGCAAACTAGCGGGAGGGCCCTCCACCGGGGAGCTGTTTTTT
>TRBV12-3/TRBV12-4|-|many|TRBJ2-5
CASSTQAGTPWETQYF
TGTGCCAGCAGTACCCAAGCCGGGACCCCTTGGGAGACCCAGTACTTC
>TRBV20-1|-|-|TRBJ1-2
CSARGAGVNYGYTF
TGCAGTGCTAGAGGTGCAGGGGTAAACTATGGCTACACCTTC
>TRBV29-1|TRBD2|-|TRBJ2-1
CSVGGGERYNEQFF
TGCAGCGTTGGGGGGGGTGAACGGTACAATGAGCAGTTCTTC
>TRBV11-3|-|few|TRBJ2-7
CASSLVYLTYEQYF
TGTGCCAGCAGCTTGGTCTATCTGACCTACGAGCAGTACTTC
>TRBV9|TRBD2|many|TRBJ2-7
CASSVVAGLDEQYF
TGTGCCAGCAGCGTAGTAGCGGGACTCGACGAGCAGTACTTC
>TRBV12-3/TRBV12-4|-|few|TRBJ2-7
CASSPLGWVVEQYF
TGTGCCAGCAGCCCCCTAGGGTGGGTCGTCGAGCAGTACTTC
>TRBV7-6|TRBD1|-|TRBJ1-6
CASSLTGGNNSPLHF
TGTGCCAGCAGCTTAACAGGGGGCAATAATTCACCCCTCCACTTT
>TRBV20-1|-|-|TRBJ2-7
CSARDRAGSRSYEQYF
TGCAGTGCTAGAGACCGAGCCGGGTCCCGCTCCTACGAGCAGTACTTC
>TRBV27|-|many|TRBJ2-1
CASSLRPDHEQFF
TGTGCCAGCAGTTTAAGGCCCGACCATGAGCAGTTCTTC
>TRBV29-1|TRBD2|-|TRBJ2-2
CSVALSGREVGELFF
TGCAGCGTTGCATTAAGCGGGAGGGAGGTCGGGGAGCTGTTTTTT
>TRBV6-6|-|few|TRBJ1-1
CASSFRENTEAFF
TGTGCCAGCAGTTTTCGAGAGAACACTGAAGCTTTCTTT
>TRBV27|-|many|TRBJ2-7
CASGDYEQYF
TGTGCCAGCGGAGACTACGAGCAGTACTTC
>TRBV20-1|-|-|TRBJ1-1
CSAGDKPMNTEAFF
TGCAGTGCAGGGGACAAGCCCATGAACACTGAAGCTTTCTTT